These 29 T cell receptor beta chains were all obtained from the same sample, sequenced in a study of Graves' ophthalmopathy and Graves' hyperthyroidism. RNA transcripts were the template, and TCR beta CDR3 regions were amplified from them. RT-PCR was first run with HTBI primers, then multiplex PCR in a second round. TCRdb independently ran MiXCR on the multiplex PCR reads; one entry per CDR3 protein. The table records 620,000 or so distinct CDR3 sequences, about a fifth of them present only once. Sequencing was carried out using peripheral blood. All receptors come from a woman in her late teens or twenties with stable Graves' hyperthyroidism. Some clones in this sample may be carry-over from other donors' samples.

This chain uses TRBV6-1 with TRBJ2-2, with D tentatively TRBD1 or TRBD2 (6 bases each). This CDR3 comprises 16 residues. V dropped 5 bases and J dropped 8 bases, with 21 bases sitting between them. CDR1 is MNHNS and CDR2 is SASEGT in the germline V gene. CDR3 loop: CASSPRGGFIVGELFF. The CDR3, as DNA: TGTGCCAGCAGTCCAAGAGGGGGGTTCATAGTAGGGGAGCTGTTTTTT.

This clonotype occurred many times. The genes are TRBV2 and TRBJ1-5; D is unresolved. CDR3 length: 14 amino acids. Germline V gene data show CDR1 as SNHLY and CDR2 as FYNNEI. Trimming took 8 bases from V and 2 from J, leaving 13 bases between them. The CDR3 here is CASALDGRNQPQHF. In DNA, the CDR3 is TGTGCCAGCGCCCTGGACGGCCGCAATCAGCCCCAGCATTTT.

This clonotype was seen many times. V gene TRBV11-2 combines with J gene TRBJ1-6; D is undetermined. Per the germline V gene, CDR1 is SGHAT and CDR2 is FQNNGV. Trimming took off 1 base at V and 3 bases at J, with 7 bases between the two ends. The CDR3 spans 15 residues. The CDR3 nucleotides read TGTGCCAGCAGCTTAGTTGGGGACTATAATTCACCCCTCCACTTT. This encodes CASSLVGDYNSPLHF.

This clonotype was picked up many times. V and J are TRBV5-1 and TRBJ2-2; 7 bases are shared with TRBD1. The ends lost 4 bases at V and 3 bases at J; junction bases unmatched: 6. The CDR3 runs to 15 residues. Germline-derived CDR1 and CDR2 are SGHRS and YFSETQ. CDR3 DNA: TGCGCCAGCAGCGCGGACAGGCCCGACACCGGGGAGCTGTTTTTT. Translation: CASSADRPDTGELFF.

A word on this clonotype: The CDR3 does not close with the conserved phenylalanine or tryptophan, likely indicating a read error. V gene TRBV12-3 or TRBV12-4 combines with J gene TRBJ2-7, with TRBD1 matching over 9 bases. CDR3 length: 14 residues. Trimming cost V 3 bases and J 3 bases; bases outside gene matches: 3. The CDR3 sequence: CASSLGGQGYEQYY. The CDR3 region has the DNA TGTGCCAGCAGTTTGGGGGGACAGGGCTACGAGCAGTACTAC.

This chain's CDR3 is CASSEDLGAAYEQYF. As DNA, the CDR3 is TGTGCCAGCAGTGAAGATCTTGGGGCGGCCTACGAGCAGTACTTC. The rearrangement links TRBV6-1 to TRBJ2-7; tentatively, D is TRBD1 (5 bases). The V end lost 1 base, the J end lost 2 bases, and 12 bases lay between the germline ends. In germline, CDR1 is MNHNS, CDR2 SASEGT. The CDR3 runs 15 residues.

This clonotype appeared a few times. V is TRBV20-1 and J is TRBJ2-7, with TRBD1 matching over 10 bases. The CDR3 spans 14 residues. Trimming at V came to 5 bases and at J to 4 bases, leaving 8 bases not matched to a gene. Germline loops: CDR1 DFQATT, CDR2 SNEGSKA (reference sequence). The CDR3 here is CSASGQGGAYEQYF. Here the CDR3 DNA reads TGCAGTGCTTCCGGACAGGGGGGGGCTTACGAGCAGTACTTC.

This clonotype was seen many times. The rearrangement uses TRBV6-1 and TRBJ1-5; D uncertain. The CDR3 is made up of 15 amino acids. Deletions cut 2 bases from V and 5 bases from J, with 13 bases between. The germline CDR1 and CDR2 sequences are MNHNS and SASEGT. The CDR3 nucleotides are TGTGCCAGCAGTGAAATCGGAAACAGTTATCAGCCCCAGCATTTT. This gives the protein CASSEIGNSYQPQHF.

On this clonotype: This could be a read error, since a much larger clone is one nucleotide away. V is TRBV5-4 and J is TRBJ1-2; D gene unclear. Trimming took off 3 bases at V and 4 bases at J, with 7 bases between the two ends. This CDR3 is built from 12 residues. Germline loops: CDR1 SGHNT, CDR2 YYREEE (reference sequence). Here the CDR3 reads CASSSDAYGYTF. The CDR3 nucleotides read TGTGCCAGCAGCTCCGATGCCTATGGCTACACCTTC.

This sequence joins TRBV6-1 and TRBJ2-6; D unresolved. The V and J ends lost 6 bases and 4 bases respectively, with 13 bases between them. The CDR3 covers 15 residues. Germline V gives CDR1 MNHNS, CDR2 SASEGT. DNA of the CDR3: TGTGCCAGCAGCCTTTTCTCAAGCGGGGCCAACGTCCTGACTTTC. This encodes CASSLFSSGANVLTF.

This clonotype was recorded many times. This rearrangement joins TRBV4-1 to TRBJ1-1, with 11 positions matching TRBD1. Trimming took 5 bases from V and 7 from J; bases not matched to a gene: 6. CDR1 and CDR2 from the germline V gene are MGHRA and YSYEKL. CDR3 size: 14 residues. CDR3 residues: CASSNQDRGREAFF. In DNA, the CDR3 is TGCGCCAGCAGCAACCAGGACAGGGGGCGTGAAGCTTTCTTT.

This clonotype was detected ten times or more. The chain uses TRBV5-1 and TRBJ2-5, with TRBD2 matching over 8 bases. Germline V gene sequence: CDR1 SGHRS, CDR2 YFSETQ. J lost 4 bases, V lost 2 bases, and 7 bases had no gene match. CDR3 size: 15 residues. CDR3 nucleotides: TGCGCCAGCAGCTTCACAGCGGGAGATCGAGAGACCCAGTACTTC. Protein sequence: CASSFTAGDRETQYF.

This clonotype came up a few times. A junction end diverges from the germline sequence, so it may reflect a read error. The chain uses TRBV29-1 and TRBJ2-7; TRBD1 matches at 9 bases. Germline V gene lookup returns CDR1 SQVTM and CDR2 ANQGSEA. The CDR3 is 14 amino acids. CDR3 sequence reads: CSAELGQGVYEQYF. CDR3 DNA: TGCAGCGCTGAATTGGGACAGGGTGTCTACGAGCAGTACTTC.

This chain's CDR3 is CASSTHRIGTNTEAFF. DNA of the CDR3: TGTGCCAGCAGCACACATCGGATAGGGACTAACACTGAAGCTTTCTTT. This sequence joins TRBV6-1 and TRBJ1-1, with a tentative D call TRBD1 (5 bases). Trimming pared 6 bases from V and 2 bases from J, leaving 19 bases between. Per germline, CDR1 MNHNS and CDR2 SASEGT. The CDR3 extends over 16 amino acids.

This clonotype appeared many times. The chain employs TRBV12-3 or TRBV12-4 and TRBJ1-5; 9 nucleotides line up with TRBD1. V gave up 5 bases and J gave up 3 bases; unmatched junction bases: 8. The length of the CDR3 is 16 residues. DNA for the CDR3: TGTGCCAGCAGTCCTTCGACAGGGGGTTTCAATCAGCCCCAGCATTTT. Its translation is CASSPSTGGFNQPQHF.

This clonotype turned up a few times. The V and J genes are TRBV29-1 and TRBJ2-7, with a tentative D call TRBD2 (5 bases). Trimming cost V 4 bases and J 7 bases, with 17 bases left between them. The CDR3 loop spans 13 amino acids. Germline CDR1 and CDR2: SQVTM and ANQGSEA. CDR3 sequence reads: CSVGWTGVSEQYF. DNA for the CDR3: TGCAGCGTTGGCTGGACTGGGGTTTCGGAGCAGTACTTC.

This clonotype has ten or more counts. The genes are TRBV29-1 and TRBJ2-7; D is uncertain. The CDR3 sequence is 12 residues long. Trimming cost V 4 bases and J 5 bases, with 12 bases left between them. The germline gives CDR1 SQVTM, CDR2 ANQGSEA. CDR3 loop: CSVGHDLDEQYF. CDR3 in DNA: TGCAGCGTTGGCCATGATTTAGACGAGCAGTACTTC.

This clonotype came up many times. The chain couples TRBV9 to TRBJ2-5; tentative D call: TRBD2 (5 bases). The V end lost 0 bases, the J end lost 3 bases, and 6 bases lay between the germline ends. Germline V gene lookup returns CDR1 SGDLS and CDR2 YYNGEE. The length of the CDR3 is 13 residues. The CDR3 DNA reads TGTGCCAGCAGCGTAGCAGCGGAAGAGACCCAGTACTTC. This codes for CASSVAAEETQYF.

Many counts were recorded for this clonotype. The chain uses TRBV2 and TRBJ1-5, with TRBD1 matching 7 bases. This CDR3 is 11 amino acids long. With 10 bases clipped from V and 7 bases from J, the junction kept 4 bases outside the gene matches. CDR1 SNHLY and CDR2 FYNNEI come from the germline V gene. In nucleotides, the CDR3 is TGTGCCACCGGGACAGTCCAGCCCCAGCATTTT. Translation: CATGTVQPQHF.

The chain is built from TRBV5-1 and TRBJ2-2; 10 nucleotides line up with TRBD2. The CDR3 extends over 18 amino acids. In germline, CDR1 is SGHRS, CDR2 YFSETQ. V lost 1 base to trimming and J lost 2 bases; unmatched junction nucleotides: 8. The CDR3: CASSLRTAGGSNTGELFF. The CDR3 DNA follows: TGCGCCAGCAGCTTGAGGACAGCGGGGGGGTCCAACACCGGGGAGCTGTTTTTT.

This clonotype was found many times. In nucleotides, the CDR3 is TGTGCCAGCAGCCAAGGACAGGAAGCTTTCTTT. This sequence encodes CASSQGQEAFF. V is TRBV11-2 and J is TRBJ1-1; tentatively, D is TRBD1 (6 bases). The CDR3 has 11 residues. Germline V CDR1 and CDR2: SGHAT, FQNNGV. The V end was cut by 5 bases, the J end by 8 bases, with 9 bases between.

There are many counts of this clonotype. The V call is TRBV12-3 or TRBV12-4, the J call TRBJ1-4, with D perhaps TRBD1 (5 bases). This CDR3 has 14 residues. V lost 6 bases, J lost 7 bases, and 15 bases lay in between. The CDR3 sequence is CASRQTVGGEKLFF. The CDR3 DNA reads as TGTGCCAGCAGACAGACAGTTGGCGGTGAAAAACTGTTTTTT.

The V and J genes are TRBV5-1 and TRBJ1-1, with a weak D call TRBD1 (5 bases). There are 15 residues in the CDR3. Between the trimmed V and J ends, which lost 6 bases and 5 bases, there was a span of 20 bases. Germline V gene sequence: CDR1 SGHRS, CDR2 YFSETQ. Written as DNA, the CDR3 is TGCGCCAGCAAGTGGACATCTGGGGAGAGAACTGAAGCTTTCTTT. Protein sequence: CASKWTSGERTEAFF.

The gene calls are TRBV5-5 and TRBJ1-1; D uncertain. Per the germline V gene, CDR1 is SGHKS and CDR2 is YYEKEE (reference sequence). The CDR3 totals 16 residues. V dropped 0 bases and J dropped 1 base, with 13 bases sitting between them. For the CDR3, the DNA is TGTGCCAGCAGCTTGGTCTATCACGGGCGGAACACTGAAGCTTTCTTT. It yields the protein CASSLVYHGRNTEAFF. Filled out from reference TRBV5-5 and TRBJ1-1, the complete variable domain reads DAGVTQSPTHLIKTRGQQVTLRCSPISGHKSVSWYQQVLGQGPQFIFQYYEKEERGRGNFPDRFSARQFPNYSSELNVNALLLGDSALYLCASSLVYHGRNTEAFFGQGTRLTVV.

In its sample, this clonotype was seen many times. The chain combines TRBV3-1 with TRBJ1-2; D call uncertain. V lost 2 bases and J lost 4, with 14 bases in between. The V gene's germline CDR1 is LGHDT and CDR2 YNNKEL (reference sequence). The CDR3 extends over 15 amino acids. The CDR3 sequence: CASSQKAARGYGYTF. CDR3 in DNA: TGTGCCAGCAGCCAAAAAGCCGCTCGGGGCTATGGCTACACCTTC.

This clonotype showed up many times. This chain uses TRBV11-1 with TRBJ2-5; 7 bases are shared with TRBD2. V lost 7 bases to trimming and J lost 4 bases; unmatched junction nucleotides: 9. The CDR3 totals 14 residues. Germline V gene lookup returns CDR1 SGHAT and CDR2 FQDESV (reference sequence). The CDR3 DNA follows: TGTGCCAGCACCCAACGGGGGGTTGGAGAGACCCAGTACTTC. Protein product: CASTQRGVGETQYF.

This clonotype has at least ten counts. This chain links TRBV27 with TRBJ2-5, with D possibly being TRBD2 (5 bases). Trimming cost V 2 bases and J 3 bases, with 16 bases left between them. The germline V gene has CDR1 MNHEY and CDR2 SMNVEV (reference sequence). The CDR3 has 16 residues. The CDR3 protein is CASSLSRRGMKETQYF. Written as DNA, the CDR3 is TGTGCCAGCAGTTTAAGCCGCCGGGGTATGAAAGAGACCCAGTACTTC.

This clonotype was seen at least ten times. The chain uses TRBV12-3 or TRBV12-4 and TRBJ2-1; a possible D gene is TRBD2 (5 bases). Trimming cost V 4 bases and J 7 bases, with 14 bases left between them. The CDR3 covers 14 residues. CDR3 protein: CASSSTTSANEQFF. Written as DNA, the CDR3 is TGTGCCAGCAGTTCCACAACTAGTGCTAATGAGCAGTTCTTC.

This clonotype was detected only a few times. This chain joins TRBV20-1 and TRBJ1-6; 7 bases align to TRBD1. This CDR3 is built from 14 residues. The J segment lost 5 bases and the V segment lost 6 bases, leaving 7 bases of the junction unmatched. The germline V gene has CDR1 DFQATT and CDR2 SNEGSKA (reference sequence). CDR3 sequence reads: CSAPGTVNNSPLHF. The CDR3 DNA sequence: TGCAGTGCCCCCGGGACAGTTAATAATTCACCCCTCCACTTT.